This is a list of T cell receptor beta chains from one sample in a study of cytotoxic CD8 clonotypes in ibrutinib-treated CLL. TCRdb keeps only in-frame clones here, not all; method: immunoSEQ multiplex PCR. The sample has some 98,000 clones, about 72% seen once. Sequenced material: PBMCs, taken after 12 months of ibrutinib treatment. The receptors shown here come from a human donor with chronic lymphocytic leukemia. Both conserved end residues are part of each CDR3. D genes are given only for firm matches. Expanded clones get a size class; other rows say once, few or many, or leave the size out.

size,J,V,D,DNA,CDR3
few,TRBJ2-1,TRBV7-2,-,TGTGCCAGCAGCTTGGAGCCGGGCTCCTACAATGAGCAGTTCTTC,CASSLEPGSYNEQFF
-,TRBJ2-1,TRBV14,TRBD2,TGTGCCACCAGAAGAGCGGGGGTCAATGAGCAGTTCTTC,CATRRAGVNEQFF
-,TRBJ2-3,TRBV2,-,TGTGCCAGCAGTGAAAATCCGCGGGGAATAGATACGCAGTATTTT,CASSENPRGIDTQYF
-,TRBJ1-1,TRBV18,-,TGTGCCAGCTCACGGACTACAGGGACCATGAACACTGAAGCTTTCTTT,CASSRTTGTMNTEAFF
-,TRBJ1-3,TRBV5-1,-,TGCGCCAGCAGCCCCTCTTCAGCTGGAAACACCATATATTTT,CASSPSSAGNTIYF
-,TRBJ2-1,TRBV11-2,TRBD1,TGTGCCAGCAGCCAAGGAGACAGGGGGCTTAGAAATGAGCAGTTCTTC,CASSQGDRGLRNEQFF
-,TRBJ2-7,TRBV6-5,TRBD1,TGTGCCAGCAGACTGACAGGGAACTACGAGCAGTACTTC,CASRLTGNYEQYF
-,TRBJ1-1,TRBV30,-,TGTGCCTGGAAATCAACAGGGAACACTGAAGCTTTCTTT,CAWKSTGNTEAFF
-,TRBJ2-3,TRBV5-6,-,TGTGCCAGCAGCACCCCGCCAGCAGATACGCAGTATTTT,CASSTPPADTQYF
-,TRBJ2-3,TRBV7-9,TRBD1,TGTGCCAGCAGCCCAGGACAGGGCGATACGCAGTATTTT,CASSPGQGDTQYF
-,TRBJ2-5,TRBV7-2,-,TGTGCCAGCAGCTTATACATCCAAGAGACCCAGTACTTC,CASSLYIQETQYF
-,TRBJ2-3,TRBV27,TRBD1,TGTGCCAGCAGTTTATCCCCCGGGGGACAGGTTAACTTCTATACGCAGTATTTT,CASSLSPGGQVNFYTQYF
-,TRBJ1-2,TRBV28,-,TGTGCCAGCAGTTCCGGACAGCTAGGAGCCTATGGCTACACCTTC,CASSSGQLGAYGYTF
-,TRBJ2-5,TRBV7-8,TRBD2,TGTGCCAGCAGCTCCAACTCCCTGGGAGTAGCGGGGGAAGAGACCCAGTACTTC,CASSSNSLGVAGEETQYF
-,TRBJ2-1,TRBV4-1,-,TGCGCCAGCAGCCTTGAGACGGGGGGCTATTACAATGAGCAGTTCTTC,CASSLETGGYYNEQFF
-,TRBJ1-3,TRBV28,-,TGTGCCAGCTGGGGGGTGATGAGTGGAAACACCATATATTTT,CASWGVMSGNTIYF
-,TRBJ1-2,TRBV6-1,-,TGTGCCAGCAGGCCCGGGCAGGGGAACTATGGCTACACCTTC,CASRPGQGNYGYTF
once,TRBJ1-4,TRBV28,-,TGTGCCAGCAGCCCGGGACATTCTCTGGAAAAACTGTTTTTT,CASSPGHSLEKLFF
once,TRBJ2-5,TRBV7-2,TRBD2,TGTGCCAGCAGCTCCCGACTAGCGGGGCCTCAAGAGACCCAGTACTTC,CASSSRLAGPQETQYF
-,TRBJ2-1,TRBV12-2,-,TGTGCAAGTCGCTCCGGGAGGGGGCGCTTGGCGCACCACTGCAATGAGCAGTTCTTC,CASRSGRGRLAHHCNEQFF
-,TRBJ2-5,TRBV6-4,-,TGTGCCAGCAGTGACGGACCCCAAGAGACCCAGTACTTC,CASSDGPQETQYF
-,TRBJ2-6,TRBV5-1,-,TGCGCCAGCAGCGGGGACTGGGCCAACGTCCTGACTTTC,CASSGDWANVLTF
-,TRBJ2-6,TRBV5-6,-,TGTGCCAGCAGCTTGGAGGCAACCTTCGTCCTGACTTTC,CASSLEATFVLTF
-,TRBJ2-1,TRBV5-1,TRBD1,TGCGCCAGCAGCTTAGGGGGCCCTTCTAATGAGCAGTTCTTC,CASSLGGPSNEQFF
-,TRBJ2-3,TRBV19,-,TGTGCCAGTAGTATAGTAAGCGGACATGGGGCAGATACGCAGTATTTT,CASSIVSGHGADTQYF
-,TRBJ2-5,TRBV18,-,TGTGCCAGCTCACCCCCGGAGGAGACCCAGTACTTC,CASSPPEETQYF
few,TRBJ2-4,TRBV18,TRBD1,TGTGCCAGCTCCCGACAGGGTGAAAACATTCAGTACTTC,CASSRQGENIQYF
many,TRBJ1-6,TRBV7-9,TRBD1,TGTGCCAGCAGCTTAACAGGGGGCGGGTCACCCCTCCACTTT,CASSLTGGGSPLHF
-,TRBJ2-5,TRBV6-1,TRBD2,TGTGCCAGCAGTCTCGGACTAGCGGAACAAGAGACCCAGTACTTC,CASSLGLAEQETQYF
few,TRBJ1-6,TRBV10-3,TRBD1,TGTGCCATCAGGGGACAGGCAGATAATTCACCCCTCCACTTT,CAIRGQADNSPLHF
once,TRBJ1-1,TRBV7-9,TRBD1,TGTGCCAGCAGCGCCAGGGGGCAAGGTGAAGCTTTCTTT,CASSARGQGEAFF
once,TRBJ1-2,TRBV27,TRBD1,TGTGCCAGCAGGAAGACAGGGGGCGCCCATGGCTACACCTTC,CASRKTGGAHGYTF
-,TRBJ2-7,TRBV5-6,TRBD1,TGTGCCAGCAGCTTGGGGACAGGGGTCTACGAGCAGTACTTC,CASSLGTGVYEQYF
-,TRBJ2-5,TRBV7-2,-,TGTGCCAGCAGCTCCCCGGAGATCAGGGGGACCCAGTACTTC,CASSSPEIRGTQYF
-,TRBJ1-1,TRBV7-8,-,TGTGCTGCGGGGAGGGAAGCTTTCTTT,CAAGREAFF
-,TRBJ1-4,TRBV29-1,-,TGCAGCGTGATTGCAACTAATGAAAAACTGTTTTTT,CSVIATNEKLFF
-,TRBJ2-3,TRBV30,TRBD2,TGTGCCTGTAACTATCAGACTAGCGGGGCCGCAGATACGCAGTATTTT,CACNYQTSGAADTQYF
-,TRBJ2-2,TRBV7-2,-,TGTGCCAGCAGCCCCGCTGTGGGGGCCAAAAGCGGGGAGCTGTTTTTT,CASSPAVGAKSGELFF
once,TRBJ1-1,TRBV15,-,TGTGCCACCAGCAGAGATTTGGGCCAAGCTTTCTTT,CATSRDLGQAFF
-,TRBJ1-5,TRBV6-1,-,TGTGCCAGCAGTGGCTCCGGGCGGGGGCAGCCCCAGCATTTT,CASSGSGRGQPQHF
once,TRBJ1-2,TRBV13,-,TGTGCCAGCAGCCCACGACAGCGAATAACCAATGGCTACACCTTC,CASSPRQRITNGYTF
-,TRBJ2-2,TRBV20-1,-,TGCAGTGCTAGGTCGTCCGGGGAGCTGTTTTTT,CSARSSGELFF
-,TRBJ2-1,TRBV7-7,-,TGTGCCAGCAGCCCGTCTGTGGGGGGCAAATCCTACAATGAGCAGTTCTTC,CASSPSVGGKSYNEQFF
-,TRBJ2-5,TRBV7-3,-,TGTGCCAGCAGCTCGCCGGCCCGAAACAGGTTAATTTGGGAGACCCAGTACTTC,CASSSPARNRLIWETQYF